Listed below are T cell receptor beta chains from one sample, sequenced in a study of T cell changes during pregnancy in multiple sclerosis. Generated by immunoSEQ multiplex PCR, the TCRdb table keeps only in-frame clones and is missing some. Altogether under 130,000 clones are present, roughly nine tenths being singletons, with the ten largest covering 0.75% to 0.95%. Source: peripheral blood, taken after pregnancy. The receptors derive from a female donor with multiple sclerosis, enrolled in a pregnancy study. The CDR3 runs from the conserved cysteine through the conserved F or W. A D gene is named only where the DNA matches it firmly. A row's size may be missing; if present it is once, few, many or a size class.

v_gene,j_gene,d_gene,len,abundance,CDR3nt,CDR3aa
TRBV7-9,TRBJ1-1,TRBD1,16,.,TGTGCCAGCAGCTTGGGACAGGGGACCGCCAACACTGAAGCTTTCTTT,CASSLGQGTANTEAFF
TRBV7-8,TRBJ2-1,.,13,.,TGTGCCAGCAGCCCAAACTTGCGCAATGAGCAGTTCTTC,CASSPNLRNEQFF
TRBV19,TRBJ2-1,TRBD1,13,.,TGTGCCAGTGGCCTTAACAGGGGTTATGAGCAGTTCTTC,CASGLNRGYEQFF
TRBV28,TRBJ2-1,TRBD1,18,.,TGTGCCAGCAGCCCAGGACAGGGGAAACGGCCGGAGTTCTATGAGCAGTTCTTC,CASSPGQGKRPEFYEQFF
TRBV29-1,TRBJ1-1,.,14,.,TGCAGCGTCAAACGGGACTATCCGAACACTGAAGCTTTCTTT,CSVKRDYPNTEAFF
TRBV6-6,TRBJ1-5,TRBD1,15,.,TGTGCCAGCAGTTATTCCGGGACAGGGGATCAGCCCCAGCATTTT,CASSYSGTGDQPQHF
TRBV5-1,TRBJ2-7,TRBD2,15,few,TGCGCCAGCAGCTTGCTAGCGGGGGGCTCCTACGAGCAGTACTTC,CASSLLAGGSYEQYF
TRBV12-5,TRBJ2-2,.,15,.,TGTGCTAGTGGTTTGGTCGGGGTGGGGACCGGGGAGCTGTTTTTT,CASGLVGVGTGELFF
TRBV6-6,TRBJ1-2,TRBD1,15,.,TGTGCCAGCAGTTACGGGACAGGGGGAGTGTATGGCTACACCTTC,CASSYGTGGVYGYTF
TRBV2,TRBJ2-2,.,14,.,TGTGCCAGCAGTCTGGACTCGAACACCGGGGAGCTGTTTTTT,CASSLDSNTGELFF
TRBV19,TRBJ2-2,TRBD2,15,.,TGTGCCAGTAGTCTAGCGGGGGGGCCCGCCGGGGAGCTGTTTTTT,CASSLAGGPAGELFF
TRBV27,TRBJ2-7,.,13,once,TGTGCCAGCACCAGGGGCTTTTCCTACGAGCAGTACTTC,CASTRGFSYEQYF
TRBV7-7,TRBJ2-7,TRBD2,15,.,TGTGCCAGCAGCGCAGAGCCGGGGGGCTCCTACGAGCAGTACTTC,CASSAEPGGSYEQYF
TRBV4-1,TRBJ2-2,.,15,.,TGCGCCAGCAGCCAAGTTTCTCTGAACACCGGGGAGCTGTTTTTT,CASSQVSLNTGELFF
TRBV5-1,TRBJ2-3,.,13,.,TGCGCCAGCAGCCTGGACGGAGCAGATACGCAGTATTTT,CASSLDGADTQYF
TRBV5-4,TRBJ2-1,TRBD2,17,.,TGTGCCAGCAGCTCGTCCCTTAGCGGGAGGGCCCACAATGAGCAGTTCTTC,CASSSSLSGRAHNEQFF
TRBV29-1,TRBJ2-1,TRBD2,14,.,TGCAGCGTTTATAGCGGGCCCTCCTACAATGAGCAGTTCTTC,CSVYSGPSYNEQFF
TRBV2,TRBJ1-3,TRBD1,15,.,TGTGCCAGCAGTGGCGACAGGGTAAATGGAAACACCATATATTTT,CASSGDRVNGNTIYF
TRBV5-8,TRBJ1-2,.,11,.,TGTGCCAGCAGGCCAGACTATGGCTACACCTTC,CASRPDYGYTF
TRBV30,TRBJ2-7,TRBD2,14,.,TGTGCCTGGAGTGTACAACTAGCGGGAGCAGGGCAGTACTTC,CAWSVQLAGAGQYF
TRBV5-5,TRBJ1-4,.,15,.,TGTGCCAGCAGCTTGAGGCAGGCAACTAATGAAAAACTGTTTTTT,CASSLRQATNEKLFF
TRBV9,TRBJ1-1,.,17,.,TGTGCCAGCAGCGTAGCTTCAGGGCGTTCGGGGGACACTGAAGCTTTCTTT,CASSVASGRSGDTEAFF
TRBV9,TRBJ1-4,.,14,.,TGTGCCAGCAGCGAGGGACAAGGTAATGAAAAACTGTTTTTT,CASSEGQGNEKLFF
TRBV28,TRBJ2-1,.,15,.,TGTGCCAGCAGTCCATCCTTAGGCAGGTCGCATGAGCAGTTCTTC,CASSPSLGRSHEQFF